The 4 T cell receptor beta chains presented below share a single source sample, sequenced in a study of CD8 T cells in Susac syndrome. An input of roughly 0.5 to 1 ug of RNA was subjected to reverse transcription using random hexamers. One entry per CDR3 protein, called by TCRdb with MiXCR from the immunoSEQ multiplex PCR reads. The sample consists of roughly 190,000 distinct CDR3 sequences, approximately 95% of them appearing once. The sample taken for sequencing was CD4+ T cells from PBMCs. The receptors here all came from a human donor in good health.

The CDR3 spells CSAKLALGDTQYF. In nucleotides, the CDR3 is TGCAGTGCTAAACTAGCCTTGGGAGATACGCAGTATTTT. The gene calls are TRBV20-1 and TRBJ2-3; D possibly corresponds to TRBD2 (6 bases). CDR3 size: 13 residues. The germline gives CDR1 DFQATT, CDR2 SNEGSKA (reference sequence). V lost 4 bases to trimming and J lost 5 bases, with 13 bases between them.

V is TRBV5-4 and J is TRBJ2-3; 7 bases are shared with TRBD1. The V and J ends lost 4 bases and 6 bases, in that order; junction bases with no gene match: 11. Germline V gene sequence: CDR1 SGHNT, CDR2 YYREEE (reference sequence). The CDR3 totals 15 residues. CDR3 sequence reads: CASSLIDRVKDTQYF. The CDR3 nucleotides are TGTGCCAGCAGCCTAATAGACAGGGTTAAGGATACGCAGTATTTT.

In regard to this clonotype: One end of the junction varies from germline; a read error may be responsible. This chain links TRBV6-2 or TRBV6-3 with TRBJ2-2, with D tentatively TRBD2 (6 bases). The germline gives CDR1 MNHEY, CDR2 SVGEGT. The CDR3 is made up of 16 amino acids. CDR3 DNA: TGTGCCAGCAGCTACTCCCGTGGAAGCGGGACCGGGGAGCTGTTTTTT. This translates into CASSYSRGSGTGELFF.

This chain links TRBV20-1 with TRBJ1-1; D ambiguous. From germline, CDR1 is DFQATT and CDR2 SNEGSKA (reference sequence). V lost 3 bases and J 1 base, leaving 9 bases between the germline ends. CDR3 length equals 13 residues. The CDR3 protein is CSASPGRNTEAFF. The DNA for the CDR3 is TGCAGTGCTAGTCCCGGAAGGAACACTGAAGCTTTCTTT.